Sequencing of this TCR beta chain was carried out in a study of post-analysis software for immune sequencing data. This clonotype was counted many times. Its antigen is still unknown. V lost 6 bases, J lost 7 bases, and 10 bases stayed unmatched. CDR3 size: 16 residues. Germline values: CDR1 MGHRA, CDR2 YSYEKL. Study conclusions and caveats: Multiple sclerosis patients showed significantly lower normalized Chao1 diversity than controls did. TRBV5-6, TRBV5-1 and TRBV20-1 were among a handful of TRBV segments more frequent in patients than controls. Batch-matched samples strongly co-clustered by F measure.

Sequencing libraries made from TCR beta cDNA carried unique molecular identifiers. Once roughly 1 to 11 million T cells were used, hundreds of thousands of cDNA molecules resulted. TCRdb recomputed calls from the PCR reads with MiXCR, one row per CDR3 protein. The sample carries 350,000 to 450,000 distinct CDR3 sequences, less than 40% recorded once. Sequencing used blood. V is TRBV4-1 and J is TRBJ2-1, with TRBD2 matching over 12 bases. The TCR was taken from a girl under 18 with multiple sclerosis. CDR3 sequence: CASRPLLAGGDNEQFF. Written as DNA, the CDR3 is TGCGCCAGCAGGCCACTCCTAGCGGGGGGGGATAATGAGCAGTTCTTC.